The T cell receptor beta chain under discussion was sequenced for a study of OX40 agonist ivuxolimab in advanced cancers. The overall study: Participants, 82.7% male, averaged approximately 65 years of age, ranging from roughly 20 to 79. There were three patients with partial responses, one having hepatocellular carcinoma and two cutaneous melanoma. Findings and limits, study-wide: Compared with others, partial responders at 0.1-3.0 mg/kg displayed clonal expansion among the lowest. Average numbers of expanded clones were greater in CD8+ T cells than in CD4+.

Turning to this clone: Its antigen is still unknown.

Repertoires were generated with immunoSEQ multiplex PCR, while TCRdb's copy carries only in-frame clones and drops some. The sample has about 61,000 clones; 87% are singletons. Germline V CDR1 and CDR2: SGDLS, YYNGEE. This CDR3 region has 15 residues. Trimming left V 2 bases short and J 4 bases short, with 16 bases between. This receptor was identified in an adult with an advanced solid tumor such as melanoma, head and neck, liver or kidney cancer. The chain links TRBV9 to TRBJ2-7; tentative D call: TRBD1 (6 bases). The sequences come from CD4+ or CD8+ T cells sorted from blood, collected in a trial of the OX40 agonist ivuxolimab. The CDR3 nucleotides read TGTGCCAGCAGCGTTACAGGGACCACCGGGTACGAGCAGTACTTC. Translated, it gives CASSVTGTTGYEQYF.